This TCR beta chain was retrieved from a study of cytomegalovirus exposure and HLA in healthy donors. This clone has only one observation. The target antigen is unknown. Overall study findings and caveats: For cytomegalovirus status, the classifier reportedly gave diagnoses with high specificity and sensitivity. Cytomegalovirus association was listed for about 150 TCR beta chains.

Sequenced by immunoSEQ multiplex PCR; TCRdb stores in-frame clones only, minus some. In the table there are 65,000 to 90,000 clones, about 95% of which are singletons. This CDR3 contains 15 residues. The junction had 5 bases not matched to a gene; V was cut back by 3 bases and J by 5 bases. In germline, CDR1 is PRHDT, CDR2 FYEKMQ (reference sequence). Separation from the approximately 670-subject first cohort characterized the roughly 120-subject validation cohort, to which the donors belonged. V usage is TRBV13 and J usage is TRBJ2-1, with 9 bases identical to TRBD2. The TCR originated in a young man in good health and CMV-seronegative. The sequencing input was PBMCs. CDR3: CASSFPSGAHNEQFF. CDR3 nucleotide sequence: TGTGCCAGCAGCTTCCCTAGCGGGGCCCACAATGAGCAGTTCTTC.